The 21 T cell receptor beta chains below come from one sample, sequenced in a study of shared clonotypes between healthy human individuals. Measured with immunoSEQ multiplex PCR; TCRdb has only the in-frame clones, and not every one. Found here are 600,000 to 750,000 clones, 72% of them singletons; the top ten hold approximately 1.8%. The sample comprised memory CD4+ T cells sorted from blood. Subset of the sample: CD45RA-negative fraction. The receptors come from a woman under 40 in good health.

This clone has only one observation. The chain has TRBV5-1 and TRBJ2-2, with 10 bases fitting TRBD2. The CDR3 is 15 amino acids. CDR1 and CDR2 from the germline V gene are SGHRS and YFSETQ. V trimming: 3 bases; J trimming: 2 bases; junction bases outside the gene matches: 1. In nucleotides, the CDR3 is TGCGCCAGCAGCTGGACTAGCGGTAACACCGGGGAGCTGTTTTTT. This codes for CASSWTSGNTGELFF.

J is TRBJ2-1 and V is TRBV18, with 12 bases matching TRBD2. J was trimmed by 6 bases and V by 4 bases; bases with no gene match: 4. Germline V gene data show CDR1 as KGHSH and CDR2 as LQKENI. The CDR3 spans 15 residues. CDR3 in DNA: TGTGCCAGCTCACGGACTAGCGGGAACTTCAATGAGCAGTTCTTC. Protein sequence: CASSRTSGNFNEQFF.

V gene TRBV10-3 combines with J gene TRBJ2-2; D call uncertain. The V and J ends lost 6 bases and 5 bases respectively, with 7 bases between them. This CDR3 region has 12 residues. Germline CDR1 reads ENHRY; CDR2 reads SYGVKD. The CDR3 protein is CAIRPSTGELFF. The CDR3 DNA follows: TGTGCCATCAGACCCTCAACCGGGGAGCTGTTTTTT.

CDR3 nucleotide sequence: TGTGCCAGCAGCTCCCCGGCCGGGACAGGGAACGAGCAGTACTTC. Translated, it gives CASSSPAGTGNEQYF. This sequence joins TRBV28 and TRBJ2-7, with 9 bases matching TRBD1. The CDR3 runs to 15 residues. V trimming: 6 bases; J trimming: 5 bases; junction bases outside the gene matches: 11. CDR1 is MDHEN and CDR2 is SYDVKM in the germline V gene. The variable domain in full, completed from reference TRBV28 and TRBJ2-7, reads DVKVTQSSRYLVKRTGEKVFLECVQDMDHENMFWYRQDPGLGLRLIYFSYDVKMKEKGDIPEGYSVSREKKERFSLILESASTNQTSMYLCASSSPAGTGNEQYFGPGTRLTVT.

In DNA, the CDR3 is TGTGCCAGCAGCATCACCGGACAGGGCCGGGTGGAGACCCAGTACTTC. Encoded protein: CASSITGQGRVETQYF. J is TRBJ2-5 and V is TRBV9; 8 positions agree with TRBD1. This CDR3 is 16 amino acids long. V lost 4 bases, J lost 5 bases, and 13 bases stayed unmatched. The germline V gene has CDR1 SGDLS and CDR2 YYNGEE.

This clone has a handful of counts. The DNA for the CDR3 is TGTGCCAGTAGCTCCCCCTCCACGGGGAGACGAACCGGGGAGCTGTTTTTT. This sequence encodes CASSSPSTGRRTGELFF. The rearrangement links TRBV19 to TRBJ2-2; maybe TRBD2 (5 bases). The CDR3 has 17 residues. V was clipped by 6 bases and J by 5 bases, with 22 bases between them. The V gene's germline CDR1 is LNHDA and CDR2 SQIVND (reference sequence).

The chain links TRBV6-4 to TRBJ2-7; D uncertain. The germline V gene encodes CDR1 MRHNA and CDR2 SNTAGT. CDR3 length: 13 amino acids. The V end was cut by 6 bases, the J end by 6 bases, with 15 bases between. In DNA, the CDR3 is TGTGCCAGCAGCCGGGTCCCGGAATCCGAGCAGTACTTC. Protein: CASSRVPESEQYF.

This clone has at least ten counts. The chain combines TRBV7-9 with TRBJ1-2, with 9 nucleotides matching TRBD1. Germline V gene lookup returns CDR1 SEHNR and CDR2 FQNEAQ (reference sequence). With V trimmed by 5 bases and J by 4 bases, 8 bases remained unmatched. The CDR3 covers 15 residues. The CDR3 sequence is CASSPPGQGGYGYTF. CDR3 bases: TGTGCCAGCAGCCCGCCGGGACAGGGAGGCTATGGCTACACCTTC.

A note on this clone: The same CDR3 can be traced to other DNA sequences in this sample. V gene TRBV18 combines with J gene TRBJ2-3, with 8 bases identical to TRBD2. The J segment lost 1 base and the V segment lost 2 bases, leaving 2 bases of the junction unmatched. The CDR3 covers 15 residues. The germline gives CDR1 KGHSH, CDR2 LQKENI. CDR3 sequence reads: CASSPELAGTDTQYF. CDR3 nucleotide sequence: TGTGCCAGCTCACCAGAACTAGCGGGCACAGATACGCAGTATTTT. The full variable domain, its missing parts supplied by reference TRBV18 and TRBJ2-3, is NAGVMQNPRHLVRRRGQEARLRCSPMKGHSHVYWYRQLPEEGLKFMVYLQKENIIDESGMPKERFSAEFPKEGPSILRIQQVVRGDSAAYFCASSPELAGTDTQYFGPGTRLTVL.

The V call is TRBV27, the J call TRBJ1-1; D remains ambiguous. Deletions cut 5 bases from V and 1 base from J, with 11 bases between. Germline values: CDR1 MNHEY, CDR2 SMNVEV (reference sequence). The CDR3 has 14 amino acids. CDR3 sequence (DNA): TGTGCCAGCAGTAATATAGGGCGGAACACTGAAGCTTTCTTT. Residues: CASSNIGRNTEAFF.

In DNA, the CDR3 is TGTGCCAGCAGGCTACAGGGGGTAAGCTCCTACGAGCAGTACTTC. Its protein product is CASRLQGVSSYEQYF. The chain employs TRBV27 and TRBJ2-7, with 8 bases fitting TRBD1. V was clipped by 6 bases and J by 0 bases; unmatched bases: 7. Germline assignment: CDR1 MNHEY and CDR2 SMNVEV (reference sequence). CDR3 length: 15 amino acids.

This clone has at least ten counts. The chain links TRBV5-4 to TRBJ2-5; TRBD2 matches 11 bases. This CDR3 is built from 15 residues. The trim removed 4 bases at V and 1 base at J, leaving 3 bases unmatched. Germline V gene lookup returns CDR1 SGHNT and CDR2 YYREEE (reference sequence). In DNA form, the CDR3 reads TGTGCCAGCAGCGCCGGACTAGCGGGCCAAGAGACCCAGTACTTC. Residues: CASSAGLAGQETQYF.

The gene calls are TRBV6-1 and TRBJ1-2; no definite D call. Trimming removed 2 bases from V and 4 bases from J, with 14 bases in between. This CDR3 has 15 amino acids. Germline V gene data show CDR1 as MNHNS and CDR2 as SASEGT. The chain's CDR3 is CASSERQAWSYGYTF. CDR3 bases: TGTGCCAGCAGTGAAAGGCAGGCCTGGTCCTATGGCTACACCTTC.

This clone was seen more than once but under ten times. The genes are TRBV18 and TRBJ2-2; 7 bases map to TRBD2. Germline CDR1 reads KGHSH; CDR2 reads LQKENI. This CDR3 spans 16 amino acids. The trim removed 3 bases at V and 6 bases at J, leaving 10 bases unmatched. CDR3 amino acids: CASSPSGVPGAGELFF. The CDR3 DNA reads as TGTGCCAGCTCACCCAGCGGGGTCCCCGGAGCCGGGGAGCTGTTTTTT.

The chain has TRBV4-1 and TRBJ2-6; 8 nucleotides agree with TRBD2. This CDR3 has 18 amino acids. Germline V gene data show CDR1 as MGHRA and CDR2 as YSYEKL. V shed 4 bases and J 0 bases; nucleotides not matched to a gene: 8. The CDR3 region is CASSPTGGRPSGANVLTF. The DNA of the CDR3 is TGCGCCAGCAGCCCCACGGGCGGGAGGCCCTCTGGGGCCAACGTCCTGACTTTC.

The chain combines TRBV10-3 with TRBJ2-7, with D perhaps matching TRBD1 (5 bases). The V gene lost 7 bases and the J gene lost 0 bases, with 13 bases spanning the gap. The CDR3 sequence is 14 residues long. Germline assignment: CDR1 ENHRY and CDR2 SYGVKD. The CDR3 DNA reads TGTGCCATCAAACAGGTTGATAGCTCCTACGAGCAGTACTTC. Encoded protein: CAIKQVDSSYEQYF.

This clone was seen a few times. The DNA for the CDR3 is TGTGCCAGCAGCTTATTAGCGGGCCTCTTCTACGAGCAGTACTTC. This gives the protein CASSLLAGLFYEQYF. The chain joins TRBV5-8 to TRBJ2-7; 7 nucleotides agree with TRBD2. CDR3 size: 15 residues. V lost 2 bases and J lost 3; bases outside the gene matches: 8. Germline V gene sequence: CDR1 SGHTS, CDR2 YDEGEE.

This clone was observed a handful of times. CDR3: CASSFGLAGGTTDTQYF. The CDR3 DNA is TGCGCCAGCAGCTTTGGCTTAGCGGGAGGGACCACAGATACGCAGTATTTT. The V gene is TRBV5-1, the J gene TRBJ2-3; 11 bases are a match to TRBD2. Germline-derived CDR1 and CDR2 are SGHRS and YFSETQ. The CDR3 sequence is 17 residues long. V was clipped by 2 bases and J by 2 bases; unmatched bases: 7.

This clone was counted at least ten times. This chain links TRBV6-1 with TRBJ2-7; D perhaps matches TRBD1 (5 bases). The V and J ends lost 11 bases and 1 base respectively, with 15 bases between them. The CDR3 covers 13 residues. From germline, CDR1 is MNHNS and CDR2 SASEGT. The CDR3 sequence is CASRAGASYEQYF. Written as DNA, the CDR3 is TGTGCCTCCAGGGCAGGAGCATCCTACGAGCAGTACTTC.

The V gene is TRBV5-8, the J gene TRBJ2-1, with 9 bases fitting TRBD2. The V and J ends lost 4 bases and 5 bases, in that order; junction bases with no gene match: 7. CDR1 is SGHTS and CDR2 is YDEGEE in the germline V gene. The CDR3 length is 15 residues. The CDR3 DNA sequence: TGTGCCAGCAGCCCAAGGACTAGCGAAAACAATGAGCAGTTCTTC. It specifies CASSPRTSENNEQFF.

The CDR3: CASSLVRRNTEAFF. CDR3 nucleotides: TGTGCCAGCAGCTTAGTCCGCAGGAACACTGAAGCTTTCTTT. The rearrangement uses TRBV7-2 and TRBJ1-1; D ambiguous. Trimming left V 1 base short and J 1 base short, with 7 bases between. The germline V gene encodes CDR1 SGHTA and CDR2 FQGNSA. The CDR3 covers 14 residues.